This passage covers 19 T cell receptor beta chains from one sample sequenced in a study of blood T cells in healthy people across ages (dated by TCRdb to about 2015). Library method: 5' RACE. Sequenced on an Illumina HiSeq 2500. A second roughly 6 to 11 cycle PCR used a sample-barcoded 5' primer and a J-beta primer mix. TCRdb itself trimmed the public reads at Q25 with fastp, ran MiXCR and retained productive beta chains. Here each entry gathers all rows of one CDR3 protein and keeps the most common genes and DNA. The sample contains approximately 800,000 distinct CDR3 sequences, 62% of them found a single time. The leading ten clones occupy 28% of the sample. Material: blood. These TCRs come from a man aged 25-45 years in good health.

The chain carries TRBV7-8 and TRBJ2-5, with TRBD1 as a possible D gene (6 bases). The CDR3 is made up of 16 amino acids. Germline V lookup: CDR1 SGHVS, CDR2 FQNEAQ. V gave up 4 bases and J gave up 5 bases, with 20 bases separating them. As DNA, the CDR3 is TGTGCCAGCAGCTCCACTTCCACAGGGTTCCGGGAGACCCAGTACTTC. It codes for CASSSTSTGFRETQYF.

The chain carries TRBV29-1 and TRBJ2-5; D is possibly TRBD2 (5 bases). Trimming took off 4 bases at V and 4 bases at J, with 16 bases between the two ends. The length of the CDR3 is 14 residues. Germline values: CDR1 SQVTM, CDR2 ANQGSEA. This chain's CDR3 is CSVAATGNRETQYF. CDR3 nucleotides: TGCAGCGTTGCGGCTACCGGGAACCGAGAGACCCAGTACTTC.

CDR3 sequence reads: CASSPETGRGDTQYF. As DNA, the CDR3 is TGCGCCAGCAGCCCTGAAACAGGCCGAGGCGATACGCAGTATTTT. V is TRBV4-3 and J is TRBJ2-3; the D gene is possibly TRBD1 (5 bases). The V end lost 4 bases, the J end lost 6 bases, and 17 bases lay between the germline ends. The V gene's germline CDR1 is LGHNA and CDR2 YSLEER. The CDR3 contains 15 residues.

The chain joins TRBV7-2 to TRBJ2-7, with TRBD2 matching 7 bases. V was clipped by 7 bases and J by 0 bases; unmatched bases: 6. The CDR3 covers 14 residues. Germline V gives CDR1 SGHTA, CDR2 FQGNSA. For the CDR3, the DNA is TGTGCCAGCACCCCGGGGAGGGTCTCCTACGAGCAGTACTTC. Amino acid sequence: CASTPGRVSYEQYF.

This clonotype was recorded many times. The chain employs TRBV12-3 or TRBV12-4 and TRBJ2-7; D is unclear. The germline V and J ends were trimmed by 4 bases and 3 bases, with 7 bases remaining between them. CDR3 length: 12 residues. The DNA for the CDR3 is TGTGCCAGCAGTTCGACCTACTACGAGCAGTACTTC. It encodes CASSSTYYEQYF.

The chain links TRBV15 to TRBJ2-2; D is perhaps TRBD1 or TRBD2 (5 bases each). The CDR3 has 13 residues. Germline V lookup: CDR1 LNHNV, CDR2 YYDKDF (reference sequence). DNA for the CDR3: TGTGTCGGGGCAATCTCGAACACCGGGGAGCTGTTTTTT. This encodes CVGAISNTGELFF.

The genes are TRBV28 and TRBJ1-1; D is perhaps TRBD1 (5 bases). The V and J ends lost 5 bases and 4 bases respectively, with 14 bases between them. The CDR3 consists of 14 residues. Germline V gene data show CDR1 as MDHEN and CDR2 as SYDVKM. CDR3 in amino acids: CASSPRGSGTEAFF. CDR3 bases: TGTGCCAGCAGTCCTCGGGGGTCAGGCACTGAAGCTTTCTTT.

The chain uses TRBV29-1 and TRBJ2-3, with D unclear. The CDR3 is 11 amino acids. CDR1 is SQVTM, CDR2 ANQGSEA, per germline. V was shortened by 3 bases and J by 5 bases, with 6 bases between the two germline ends. The CDR3 DNA reads as TGCAGCGTTGAGGTTGGAGATACGCAGTATTTT. As protein: CSVEVGDTQYF.

Comment on this clonotype: One junction end disagrees with the germline gene, perhaps due to a read error. The gene calls are TRBV4-2 and TRBJ2-1, with 11 bases aligning to TRBD2. The germline V gene encodes CDR1 LGHNA and CDR2 YNFKEQ. The CDR3 runs 16 residues. The CDR3 is CANSRGLAETYNEQFF. The CDR3 nucleotides are TGTGCCAACAGCCGGGGACTAGCGGAAACCTACAATGAGCAGTTCTTC.

V gene TRBV3-1 combines with J gene TRBJ2-1, with D possibly being TRBD2 (6 bases). V was clipped by 0 bases and J by 11 bases, with 11 bases between them. The germline V gene encodes CDR1 LGHDT and CDR2 YNNKEL (reference sequence). This CDR3 has 13 residues. Here the CDR3 reads CASSQDTGGKQFF. The CDR3 DNA reads TGTGCCAGCAGCCAAGACACGGGCGGGAAGCAGTTCTTC.

The genes are TRBV20-1 and TRBJ2-3, with TRBD2 identical over 8 bases. The trim removed 2 bases at V and 6 bases at J, leaving 13 bases unmatched. CDR1 is DFQATT and CDR2 is SNEGSKA in the germline V gene (reference sequence). There are 16 residues in the CDR3. CDR3 in DNA: TGCAGTGCTAGAAACCCCGCCGGGGGGGCCCCGGATACGCAGTATTTT. Protein product: CSARNPAGGAPDTQYF.

The chain joins TRBV4-3 to TRBJ2-7, with D unclear. This CDR3 is 15 amino acids long. V was pared by 0 bases and J by 2 bases, with 11 bases between. CDR1 is LGHNA, CDR2 YSLEER, per germline. The CDR3, as DNA: TGCGCCAGCAGCCAAGAGTCACACCTTCCCTACGAGCAGTACTTC. Its protein is CASSQESHLPYEQYF.

This chain joins TRBV20-1 and TRBJ2-1, with D unresolved. The CDR3 spans 15 residues. The germline V gene encodes CDR1 DFQATT and CDR2 SNEGSKA (reference sequence). V was cut by 1 base and J by 6 bases, with 16 bases left in between. This CDR3 reads CSARALDPIGNEQFF. Written as DNA, the CDR3 is TGCAGTGCTAGAGCTCTGGACCCCATCGGCAATGAGCAGTTCTTC.

The chain recombines TRBV4-3 with TRBJ2-4; 10 bases agree with TRBD2. Near its end, the DNA agrees better with TRBJ2-7, so the J call may be wrong. CDR3 length equals 15 residues. Germline values: CDR1 LGHNA, CDR2 YSLEER. CDR3 residues: CASSTRTSGTYEQYF. CDR3 DNA sequence: TGCGCCAGCAGCACCCGGACTAGCGGAACCTACGAGCAGTACTTC.

The chain is built from TRBV4-3 and TRBJ2-7, with TRBD1 matching 7 bases. Germline V lookup: CDR1 LGHNA, CDR2 YSLEER. Trimming took 4 bases from V and 2 from J; bases not matched to a gene: 11. The CDR3 is 16 amino acids. CDR3 DNA sequence: TGCGCCAGCAGCCGAATAGCCGGGACAGCTACCTACGAGCAGTACTTC. This translates into CASSRIAGTATYEQYF.

In this sample, this clonotype turned up a few times. The CDR3 DNA sequence: TGTGCCAGCAGTACTACAGGGCGCTCCTACGAGCAGTACTTC. It codes for CASSTTGRSYEQYF. The gene calls are TRBV3-1 and TRBJ2-7; tentative D call: TRBD1 (6 bases). CDR1 is LGHDT and CDR2 is YNNKEL in the germline V gene (reference sequence). The CDR3 extends over 14 amino acids. Trimming removed 6 bases from V and 0 bases from J, with 12 bases in between.

Only a few counts were recorded for this clonotype. The rearrangement uses TRBV7-9 and TRBJ2-5, with a weak D call TRBD2 (5 bases). CDR1 is SEHNR and CDR2 is FQNEAQ in the germline V gene (reference sequence). V was trimmed by 4 bases and J by 0 bases, leaving 6 bases between them. The length of the CDR3 is 13 residues. CDR3 residues: CASSSDYQETQYF. CDR3 nucleotides: TGTGCCAGCAGCTCGGACTACCAAGAGACCCAGTACTTC.

This clonotype turned up a few times. This sequence joins TRBV7-9 and TRBJ1-2; weak D call: TRBD1 (6 bases). CDR1 is SEHNR, CDR2 FQNEAQ, per germline (reference sequence). The CDR3 extends over 14 amino acids. With 5 bases removed from V and 4 bases from J, the gap between germline ends came to 14 bases. CDR3 DNA sequence: TGTGCCAGCAGCGACCAGGGGAACGGCTATGGCTACACCTTC. It codes for CASSDQGNGYGYTF.

The chain couples TRBV2 to TRBJ2-1; TRBD2 matches 14 bases. The trim removed 3 bases at V and 7 bases at J, leaving 8 bases unmatched. There are 17 residues in the CDR3. Germline loops: CDR1 SNHLY, CDR2 FYNNEI. CDR3 loop: CASSDETSGGAGNEQFF. DNA of the CDR3: TGTGCCAGCAGTGATGAGACTAGCGGGGGGGCCGGGAATGAGCAGTTCTTC.